This TCR beta chain was obtained from a study of sequential checkpoint blockade in melanoma. General study findings and limits: In arm A, pretreatment tumor clonality was associated with response.

The CDR3 is 12 amino acids. From germline, CDR1 is SQVTM and CDR2 ANQGSEA. V dropped 5 bases and J dropped 8 bases, with 13 bases sitting between them. TCRdb's table, derived via immunoSEQ multiplex PCR, lists solely in-frame clones and lacks some. The sample carries 37,000 or so clones, roughly 32% recorded once. Comments on this clone: Its antigen is not known.

Treatment in this sample: randomized to nivolumab then ipilimumab (arm A) or the reverse (arm B). This specimen consisted of tumor tissue (inferred from file names), obtained from a patient given nivolumab and ipilimumab in sequence. This chain connects TRBV29-1 to TRBJ2-4; maybe TRBD2 (5 bases). The clonotype was recovered from a human donor with melanoma. This CDR3 is CSVNALGDIQYF. For the CDR3, the DNA is TGCAGCGTTAATGCACTGGGAGACATTCAGTACTTC.